Presented here are 17 T cell receptor beta chains from one specimen sequenced in a study of regulatory T cells in long-lasting Graves disease. The time point denotes: newly diagnosed GD, antithyroid drugs for less than 3 months. TCR sequences were obtained from RNA taken from PBMCs. iRepertoire HTBI primers and Arm-PCR of CDR3 regions built TCR beta libraries. In TCRdb, the multiplex PCR reads were re-called with MiXCR into one record per CDR3 protein. This sample carries about 450,000 distinct CDR3 sequences, about a sixth of them seen once, and the ten largest clones take around 10%. The sample was also linked to a second study, of T cells in Graves' hyperthyroidism and ophthalmopathy.

The sequenced sample was peripheral blood mononuclear cells (PBMCs), obtained at new diagnosis, from a patient treated with antithyroid drugs. The receptors derive from a woman between 25 and 40 years old with Graves disease.

This clonotype was recorded many times. The chain recombines TRBV20-1 with TRBJ2-7; 9 bases are a match to TRBD2. With 1 base clipped from V and 7 bases from J, the junction kept 8 bases outside the gene matches. The CDR3 runs 14 residues. Germline lookup yields CDR1 DFQATT and CDR2 SNEGSKA (reference sequence). The CDR3 DNA reads TGCAGTGCTAGAGGGGGGCCTAGCGGGACTGAGCAGTACTTC. Its translation is CSARGGPSGTEQYF.

This clonotype was recorded many times. The J gene is TRBJ2-1, the V gene TRBV10-1; TRBD2 matches at 7 bases. The CDR3 covers 18 residues. Germline V CDR1 and CDR2: WNHNN, SYGVQD (reference sequence). V gave up 3 bases and J gave up 0 bases; unmatched junction bases: 11. CDR3 sequence: CASSDGEGGTSSYNEQFF. For the CDR3, the DNA is TGCGCCAGCAGTGATGGTGAGGGAGGGACCAGCTCCTACAATGAGCAGTTCTTC.

The table lists this clonotype with a count of one. Just one base apart from a much larger clone, this may be a read error. DNA for the CDR3: TGTGCCAGCAGTTTATGGGTCAGGAGGCCGACCGGGGAGCTGTTTTTT. It specifies CASSLWVRRPTGELFF. The chain employs TRBV27 and TRBJ2-2, with a tentative D call TRBD2 (5 bases). The V and J ends lost 1 base and 5 bases respectively, with 14 bases between them. The CDR3 sequence is 16 residues long. The germline gives CDR1 MNHEY, CDR2 SMNVEV (reference sequence).

This clonotype was detected only a few times. V usage is TRBV6-1 and J usage is TRBJ2-7; D not resolved. The V and J ends lost 5 bases and 0 bases respectively, with 17 bases between them. The CDR3 extends over 16 amino acids. Germline loops: CDR1 MNHNS, CDR2 SASEGT. The CDR3 sequence: CASSPPPDVDSYEQYF. The CDR3 bases are TGTGCCAGCAGTCCTCCTCCCGACGTAGACTCCTACGAGCAGTACTTC.

This clonotype was picked up a small number of times. The chain has TRBV28 and TRBJ1-4; D might be TRBD1 (5 bases). Trimming removed 4 bases at V and 7 bases at J, with 28 bases between. There are 19 residues in the CDR3. CDR1 and CDR2 from the germline V gene are MDHEN and SYDVKM. The CDR3 DNA reads as TGTGCCAGCAGTTGGGTCGGGAACAGGTACAGAGAAGAAATTGAAAAACTGTTTTTT. This sequence encodes CASSWVGNRYREEIEKLFF.

Regarding this clonotype: A single base separates this from a much larger clone, so it may be a read error. This chain connects TRBV6-2 or TRBV6-3 to TRBJ1-1, with D unclear. This CDR3 spans 16 amino acids. The germline V gene encodes CDR1 MNHEY and CDR2 SVGEGT. V was pared by 7 bases and J by 0 bases, with 18 bases between. CDR3 in amino acids: CASTTMKGQMNTEAFF. The CDR3 nucleotides read TGTGCCAGCACCACGATGAAGGGTCAAATGAACACTGAAGCTTTCTTT.

This chain joins TRBV19 and TRBJ2-1; TRBD2 is a possible D gene (6 bases). Per germline, CDR1 LNHDA and CDR2 SQIVND (reference sequence). The CDR3 consists of 17 residues. The V and J ends lost 3 bases and 1 base respectively, with 16 bases between them. Written as DNA, the CDR3 is TGTGCCAGTAGTATTTCCCCTCCCGGGAGTTCCTACAATGAGCAGTTCTTC. This encodes CASSISPPGSSYNEQFF.

The chain combines TRBV5-1 with TRBJ1-6; 8 bases line up with TRBD1. V dropped 3 bases and J dropped 7; count of bases not matched to a gene: 6. Germline assignment: CDR1 SGHRS and CDR2 YFSETQ. CDR3 length equals 15 residues. In DNA, the CDR3 is TGCGCCAGCAGCTCAAGAAGGGACAGGAATTCACCCCTCCACTTT. It codes for CASSSRRDRNSPLHF.

This clonotype was seen at least ten times. V gene TRBV12-3 or TRBV12-4 combines with J gene TRBJ2-7, with 10 bases matching TRBD1. V shed 4 bases, J shed 4 bases, and the junction held 4 bases outside the gene matches. The CDR3 runs to 14 residues. The CDR3, as DNA: TGTGCCAGCAGTTGGGACAGGGGTGGTTACGAGCAGTACTTC. It translates to CASSWDRGGYEQYF.

The genes are TRBV19 and TRBJ1-3; D is unresolved. Germline V CDR1 and CDR2: LNHDA, SQIVND (reference sequence). Trimming removed 5 bases from V and 3 bases from J, with 14 bases in between. This CDR3 contains 15 residues. The CDR3 here is CASSFGSSFGNTIYF. CDR3 nucleotides: TGTGCCAGTAGTTTTGGCAGTTCATTTGGAAACACCATATATTTT.

This clonotype has ten or more counts. The chain uses TRBV20-1 and TRBJ2-3; 12 nucleotides align to TRBD1. V trimming: 6 bases; J trimming: 5 bases; junction bases outside the gene matches: 6. The CDR3 totals 14 residues. Per germline, CDR1 DFQATT and CDR2 SNEGSKA (reference sequence). The CDR3 DNA reads TGCAGTGCCCAGGGACAGGGGGCTGGAGATACGCAGTATTTT. It yields the protein CSAQGQGAGDTQYF.

A few counts support this clonotype. V usage is TRBV29-1 and J usage is TRBJ1-5; 11 nucleotides align to TRBD1. V shed 6 bases and J 2 bases; nucleotides not matched to a gene: 3. This CDR3 is built from 14 residues. Germline CDR1 SQVTM, CDR2 ANQGSEA. CDR3 coding DNA: TGCAGCGTCGGACAGGGGGCCGGCAATCAGCCCCAGCATTTT. Translated: CSVGQGAGNQPQHF.

This clonotype was detected ten times or more. The chain carries TRBV20-1 and TRBJ2-7, with TRBD2 matching 9 bases. CDR1 is DFQATT, CDR2 SNEGSKA, per germline (reference sequence). The CDR3 runs to 13 residues. The junction had 4 bases not matched to a gene; V was cut back by 7 bases and J by 0 bases. The CDR3 DNA reads as TGCAGTGTGGCGGGAGGGAACTCCTACGAGCAGTACTTC. The encoded protein is CSVAGGNSYEQYF.

The chain is built from TRBV6-1 and TRBJ2-7; TRBD1 might be the D (6 bases). Trimming shortened V by 5 bases and J by 7 bases, and 9 bases separated the two germline ends. From germline, CDR1 is MNHNS and CDR2 SASEGT. The CDR3 loop spans 11 amino acids. CDR3 in amino acids: CASSTGFEQYF. CDR3 coding DNA: TGTGCCAGCAGTACAGGGTTTGAGCAGTACTTC.

This clonotype was recorded many times. The chain carries TRBV15 and TRBJ2-2; the match to TRBD2 covers 12 bases. CDR3 length: 16 residues. V trimming: 6 bases; J trimming: 5 bases; junction bases outside the gene matches: 7. Looked up from germline, CDR1 is LNHNV and CDR2 is YYDKDF (reference sequence). CDR3 nucleotides: TGTGCCACCAGTCTAGCGGGAGGGGGTTGGACCGGGGAGCTGTTTTTT. Protein product: CATSLAGGGWTGELFF. The variable domain in full, with the rest retrieved from reference TRBV15 and TRBJ2-2, is DAMVIQNPRYQVTQFGKPVTLSCSQTLNHNVMYWYQQKSSQAPKLLFHYYDKDFNNEADTPDNFQSRRPNTSFCFLDIRSPGLGDTAMYLCATSLAGGGWTGELFFGEGSRLTVL.

As concerns this clonotype: With a much larger clone just one base away, this may be a read error. The gene calls are TRBV7-9 and TRBJ2-1; the match to TRBD2 covers 12 bases. This CDR3 is 18 amino acids long. Germline CDR1 and CDR2: SEHNR and FQNEAQ (reference sequence). The ends lost 6 bases at V and 1 base at J; junction bases unmatched: 10. Here the CDR3 reads CASRPGLAGLRSYNEQFF. DNA for the CDR3: TGTGCCAGCAGACCGGGACTAGCGGGCCTACGTTCCTACAATGAGCAGTTCTTC.

This clonotype was counted a few times. The chain has TRBV19 and TRBJ2-7; D might be TRBD2 (6 bases). Germline loops: CDR1 LNHDA, CDR2 SQIVND (reference sequence). V was trimmed by 5 bases and J by 4 bases, leaving 12 bases between them. The CDR3 has 13 amino acids. Here the CDR3 DNA reads TGTGCCAGTAGTCCCACGGAGGGTTACGAGCAGTACTTC. Residues: CASSPTEGYEQYF. The full variable domain, with the rest looked up from reference TRBV19 and TRBJ2-7, is DGGITQSPKYLFRKEGQNVTLSCEQNLNHDAMYWYRQDPGQGLRLIYYSQIVNDFQKGDIAEGYSVSREKKESFPLTVTSAQKNPTAFYLCASSPTEGYEQYFGPGTRLTVT.